This TCR beta chain was found in a study of somatic mutations in cytotoxic T cells in rheumatoid arthritis. Whole-study results and caveats: With roughly 63 patients examined, about 8 had a largest CD8+ clone exceeding 20% of CD8+ cells. Slight underrepresentation of TRBV07 in rheumatoid arthritis patients was not adjusted for multiple comparisons. For rheumatoid arthritis patients, CD8+ clonality increased with age, whereas it did not in healthy controls.

Remarks on this clone: Its target is not known.

V lost 3 bases, J lost 0 bases, and 14 bases lay in between. CDR3 length: 15 amino acids. Germline assignment: CDR1 SQVTM and CDR2 ANQGSEA. The authors' processing: Matches to published virus-specific TCRB sequences were rare among patient CD8+ clones larger than 1%. Sequencing was performed with immunoSEQ multiplex PCR; in TCRdb, only in-frame clones are kept and a portion is missing. The V and J calls and clone size come from that table; D and trimming were worked out from the DNA. The sample holds about 11,000 clones; 82% are singletons and the top ten take 8% to 9.5%. This TCR was recovered from a woman aged 60-75 years with rheumatoid arthritis. The sequencing input was CD8+ T cells sorted from blood. The chain is built from TRBV29-1 and TRBJ1-1; the D gene is possibly TRBD1 (5 bases). The CDR3 nucleotides are TGCAGCGTTGAGAGTAGCGGGACCATGAACACTGAAGCTTTCTTT. Translating it yields CSVESSGTMNTEAFF.